The 17 T cell receptor beta chains in this list originate from one sample, sequenced in a study of regulatory T cells in long-lasting Graves disease. CDR3-region Arm-PCR and iRepertoire HTBI primers produced the TCR beta libraries. From the multiplex PCR reads, TCRdb called clonotypes with MiXCR, one entry per CDR3 protein. Of roughly 510,000 distinct CDR3 sequences listed, 16% are singletons. Stated time point: newly diagnosed GD, antithyroid drugs for less than 3 months. RNA from PBMCs was the source of the TCR library. These data are also associated with another study on T cells in Graves' hyperthyroidism and ophthalmopathy.

The source material was peripheral blood mononuclear cells (PBMCs), sampled at new diagnosis, from a patient treated with antithyroid drugs. These receptor sequences come from a man between 18 and 29 years old with Graves disease.

The J gene is TRBJ2-7, the V gene TRBV5-1; D call uncertain. Trimming took 4 bases from V and 9 from J, leaving 11 bases between them. Germline V lookup: CDR1 SGHRS, CDR2 YFSETQ. The CDR3 is 11 amino acids. Here the CDR3 reads CASSGPTGQYF. CDR3 bases: TGCGCCAGCAGCGGCCCTACGGGGCAGTACTTC.

This clonotype was picked up a small number of times. The CDR3 DNA reads as TGTGCCAGCAGTTATCGGGGATCGTACCAGCCCCAGCATTTT. Its translation is CASSYRGSYQPQHF. V gene TRBV6-2 or TRBV6-3 combines with J gene TRBJ1-5, with D hard to call. Trimming took 3 bases from V and 7 from J, leaving 13 bases between them. CDR1 is MNHEY, CDR2 SVGEGT, per germline. This CDR3 has 14 residues.

The genes are TRBV9 and TRBJ2-3; 8 bases agree with TRBD2. Germline trimming cut 0 bases from V and 6 bases from J; bases unmatched to any gene: 6. The CDR3 totals 15 residues. Germline CDR1 reads SGDLS; CDR2 reads YYNGEE. The CDR3 reads CASSVDGRAVDTQYF. The CDR3 DNA is TGTGCCAGCAGCGTAGACGGGAGGGCCGTGGATACGCAGTATTTT.

The chain employs TRBV20-1 and TRBJ2-3; D ambiguous. This CDR3 contains 13 residues. Germline loops: CDR1 DFQATT, CDR2 SNEGSKA (reference sequence). Trimming left V 5 bases short and J 0 bases short, with 9 bases between. CDR3 residues: CSASSRSTDTQYF. CDR3 nucleotide sequence: TGCAGTGCTTCGTCCAGGAGCACAGATACGCAGTATTTT.

This clonotype was seen more than once but under ten times. The genes are TRBV19 and TRBJ2-7; D is unclear. Germline CDR1 reads LNHDA; CDR2 reads SQIVND (reference sequence). V gave up 5 bases and J gave up 5 bases, with 13 bases separating them. The CDR3 loop spans 13 amino acids. In DNA form, the CDR3 reads TGTGCCAGTAGTGTGACCCTGACGAACGAGCAGTACTTC. It is translated as CASSVTLTNEQYF.

This sequence joins TRBV28 and TRBJ2-3; 10 bases are shared with TRBD2. The CDR3 covers 16 residues. Germline V gene lookup returns CDR1 MDHEN and CDR2 SYDVKM. Trimming took 7 bases from V and 5 from J; bases not matched to a gene: 12. DNA of the CDR3: TGTGCCAGCAATTTTAACCTAGCGGGAGCGATAGATACGCAGTATTTT. Its protein is CASNFNLAGAIDTQYF.

This clonotype was counted ten times or more. The CDR3 sequence is CASSLAVDSYEQYF. CDR3 nucleotide sequence: TGCGCCAGCAGCTTGGCCGTGGACAGCTACGAGCAGTACTTC. The V call is TRBV5-1, the J call TRBJ2-7; tentatively, D is TRBD1 (6 bases). The CDR3 loop spans 14 amino acids. The germline gives CDR1 SGHRS, CDR2 YFSETQ. Trimming removed 0 bases at V and 3 bases at J, with 10 bases between.

This clonotype was recorded a few times. The V call is TRBV14, the J call TRBJ2-6; the D is unclear. The CDR3 runs to 17 residues. V gave up 1 base and J gave up 1 base, with 11 bases separating them. The germline CDR1 and CDR2 sequences are SGHDN and FVKESK. CDR3 residues: CASSQASYKSGANVLTF. Here the CDR3 DNA reads TGTGCCAGCAGCCAAGCCAGCTATAAGTCTGGGGCCAACGTCCTGACTTTC.

The CDR3 bases are TGCGCCAGCAGCCAAGGGCCTTCTACTAGAAACACTGAAGCTTTCTTT. Translation: CASSQGPSTRNTEAFF. The rearrangement uses TRBV4-1 and TRBJ1-1, with D uncertain. The CDR3 totals 16 residues. Deletions cut 1 base from V and 2 bases from J, with 14 bases between. Germline values: CDR1 MGHRA, CDR2 YSYEKL.

This clonotype appeared many times. The genes are TRBV2 and TRBJ2-1; 12 bases map to TRBD2. This CDR3 has 15 residues. V lost 7 bases to trimming and J lost 6 bases; unmatched junction nucleotides: 7. Germline CDR1 and CDR2: SNHLY and FYNNEI. In DNA form, the CDR3 reads TGTGCCAGCACTAAAGGACTAGCGGGAAGCAATGAGCAGTTCTTC. This gives the protein CASTKGLAGSNEQFF.

The CDR3, as DNA: TGTGCCAGCAGCGTAGACAGGGACCTTTATGGCTACACCTTC. It codes for CASSVDRDLYGYTF. This sequence joins TRBV7-9 and TRBJ1-2, with TRBD1 identical over 7 bases. Germline trimming cut 5 bases from V and 5 bases from J; bases unmatched to any gene: 8. This CDR3 contains 14 residues. Per germline, CDR1 SEHNR and CDR2 FQNEAQ (reference sequence).

This chain links TRBV28 with TRBJ1-3; 11 nucleotides line up with TRBD1. The CDR3 spans 17 residues. Looked up from germline, CDR1 is MDHEN and CDR2 is SYDVKM. J was trimmed by 0 bases and V by 7 bases; bases with no gene match: 8. The CDR3 sequence is CASTQGQGANSGNTIYF. CDR3 coding DNA: TGTGCCAGCACCCAAGGACAGGGGGCAAACTCTGGAAACACCATATATTTT.

This clonotype showed up many times. The chain links TRBV3-1 to TRBJ1-1; TRBD1 is a possible D gene (6 bases). The V end lost 6 bases, the J end lost 4 bases, and 15 bases lay between the germline ends. The CDR3 consists of 14 residues. The germline CDR1 and CDR2 sequences are LGHDT and YNNKEL (reference sequence). The CDR3 DNA sequence: TGTGCCAGCAGACCACGGGGGCAGGGCACTGAAGCTTTCTTT. This gives the protein CASRPRGQGTEAFF. Variable domain in full (rest from reference TRBV3-1 and TRBJ1-1): DTAVSQTPKYLVTQMGNDKSIKCEQNLGHDTMYWYKQDSKKFLKIMFSYNNKELIINETVPNRFSPKSPDKAHLNLHINSLELGDSAVYFCASRPRGQGTEAFFGQGTRLTVV.

The V call is TRBV29-1, the J call TRBJ2-2; possible D gene TRBD2, 5 bases. The V end lost 4 bases, the J end lost 4 bases, and 10 bases lay between the germline ends. Germline V gene sequence: CDR1 SQVTM, CDR2 ANQGSEA. The CDR3 length is 13 residues. The CDR3 bases are TGCAGCGTTGGACGGGGTGTCACCGGGGAGCTGTTTTTT. Residues: CSVGRGVTGELFF.

In this sample, this clonotype turned up a few times. This sequence joins TRBV19 and TRBJ1-5, with TRBD1 identical over 8 bases. This CDR3 comprises 13 residues. J lost 4 bases, V lost 9 bases, and 5 bases had no gene match. Germline V CDR1 and CDR2: LNHDA, SQIVND (reference sequence). Here the CDR3 DNA reads TGTGCCAGCCAGGGGACAGGAAATCAGCCCCAGCATTTT. This translates into CASQGTGNQPQHF.

This clonotype was seen ten or more times. The chain is built from TRBV30 and TRBJ1-6; TRBD1 might be the D (6 bases). The CDR3 runs to 12 residues. With 2 bases removed from V and 10 bases from J, the gap between germline ends came to 9 bases. CDR1 is GTSNPN and CDR2 is SVGIG in the germline V gene (reference sequence). CDR3 protein: CAWSNRVSPLHF. As DNA, the CDR3 is TGTGCCTGGAGTAACAGGGTATCACCCCTCCACTTT.

This clonotype has a handful of counts. The rearrangement uses TRBV20-1 and TRBJ2-4; perhaps TRBD2 as D (6 bases). The CDR3 has 13 residues. From germline, CDR1 is DFQATT and CDR2 SNEGSKA (reference sequence). Trimming removed 2 bases at V and 7 bases at J, with 12 bases between. This CDR3 is CSARSGEANIQYF. For the CDR3, the DNA is TGCAGTGCTAGATCGGGAGAGGCGAACATTCAGTACTTC.